The 3 T cell receptor beta chains below were found in one sample sequenced in a study of blood T cell repertoires in COVID-19. Here immunoSEQ multiplex PCR was the method, and the copy in TCRdb shows in-frame clones only, minus some. The sample yields tens of thousands of clones, 84% seen once. The sequencing input was peripheral blood. These receptors were collected from a woman aged 60 to 75 with acute or convalescent COVID-19.

The chain combines TRBV5-1 with TRBJ1-1; possibly TRBD1 for D (6 bases). CDR3 length equals 15 residues. Per the germline V gene, CDR1 is SGHRS and CDR2 is YFSETQ. Trimming cost V 4 bases and J 4 bases, with 17 bases left between them. CDR3 sequence (DNA): TGCGCCAGCAGCCTAGGGACATACGGAGGCACTGAAGCTTTCTTT. Translation gives CASSLGTYGGTEAFF.

The chain employs TRBV20-1 and TRBJ1-1; D perhaps matches TRBD1 (5 bases). Germline loops: CDR1 DFQATT, CDR2 SNEGSKA (reference sequence). Trimming pared 6 bases from V and 1 base from J, leaving 6 bases between. The CDR3 has 11 residues. CDR3 DNA sequence: TGCAGTGCGGACAAGAACACTGAAGCTTTCTTT. Translated, it gives CSADKNTEAFF.

This clone was found once. The V call is TRBV6-2 or TRBV6-3, the J call TRBJ1-5, with 12 nucleotides matching TRBD1. V lost 6 bases to trimming and J lost 3 bases; unmatched junction nucleotides: 3. This CDR3 is built from 15 residues. Germline values: CDR1 MNHEY, CDR2 SVGEGT. The CDR3 reads CASSKGQGANQPQHF. As DNA, the CDR3 is TGTGCCAGCAGCAAGGGACAGGGGGCCAATCAGCCCCAGCATTTT.